The present TCR beta chain was sequenced within a study of beta chain features in type 1 diabetes. Points from the study as a whole: In every one of the four CD4+ subsets, TCRB CDR3s were moderately but significantly shorter in Type 1 diabetes patients.

This clone has more than one count but fewer than ten. No antigen is known for it. Every bit of the isolated RNA underwent reverse transcription, so sequencing read expressed TCRB transcripts. Sequenced by immunoSEQ multiplex PCR; TCRdb stores in-frame clones only, minus some. The table lists about 700,000 clones, roughly 13% of them singletons, with around 0.022% in the top ten. The sequenced material came from naive CD4+ T cells from blood. This receptor was identified in a man younger than 35 with type 1 diabetes.

CDR3 sequence (DNA): TGTGCCAGCAGTGGACTACAACAGGTCTCTGGAAACACCATATATTTT. Protein sequence: CASSGLQQVSGNTIYF. This sequence joins TRBV25-1 and TRBJ1-3, with D perhaps TRBD1 (5 bases). The V and J ends lost 4 bases and 0 bases respectively, with 13 bases between them. From germline, CDR1 is MGHDK and CDR2 SYGVNS. The length of the CDR3 is 16 residues.